The 10 T cell receptor beta chains below were found in one sample sequenced in a study of blood T cells in healthy people across ages. Combining a sample-barcoded 5' primer with a J-beta primer mix, a second PCR ran for roughly 6 to 12 cycles. TCRdb ran MiXCR on the 5' RACE reads and lists one entry per CDR3 protein. The sample includes 500,000 to 650,000 distinct CDR3 sequences, about 27% of them seen just once. These data were likewise used in another study, on T cells of mothers and their children.

The sequenced sample was blood. These receptors all come from a boy aged 2 to 10 in good health.

This clonotype has just a few counts. This sequence joins TRBV6-1 and TRBJ1-2; maybe TRBD1 (5 bases). This CDR3 spans 13 amino acids. The germline V gene has CDR1 MNHNS and CDR2 SASEGT. Trimming removed 8 bases from V and 3 bases from J, with 13 bases in between. CDR3 amino acids: CASEQAGDYGYTF. For the CDR3, the DNA is TGTGCCAGCGAACAGGCGGGCGACTATGGCTACACCTTC.

The chain uses TRBV7-6 and TRBJ2-6, with TRBD1 as a possible D gene (6 bases). Germline V gene data show CDR1 as SGHVS and CDR2 as FNYEAQ. The CDR3 length is 16 residues. Trimming left V 5 bases short and J 0 bases short, with 11 bases between. The CDR3 spells CASSLLGGSGANVLTF. As DNA, the CDR3 is TGTGCCAGCAGCCTACTAGGGGGCTCTGGGGCCAACGTCCTGACTTTC.

The chain combines TRBV20-1 with TRBJ2-7; 7 bases fit TRBD2. V shed 1 base, J shed 5 bases, and the junction held 11 bases outside the gene matches. The CDR3 totals 15 residues. CDR1 is DFQATT and CDR2 is SNEGSKA in the germline V gene (reference sequence). This CDR3 reads CSARVRLAAFHEQYF. CDR3 DNA sequence: TGCAGTGCTAGAGTTCGGCTAGCGGCTTTCCACGAGCAGTACTTC.

The chain employs TRBV24-1 and TRBJ2-1; 9 bases agree with TRBD2. Germline-derived CDR1 and CDR2 are KGHDR and SFDVKD. This CDR3 region has 15 residues. The junction had 8 bases not matched to a gene; V was cut back by 3 bases and J by 9 bases. The CDR3 bases are TGTGCCACCAGTGATGGCGGGAGGGCCGCATCTGAGCAGTTCTTC. This translates into CATSDGGRAASEQFF.

As to this clonotype: At one end the junction does not follow the germline gene, possibly because of a read error. V usage is TRBV20-1 and J usage is TRBJ1-1; D is undetermined. Per the germline V gene, CDR1 is DFQATT and CDR2 is SNEGSKA (reference sequence). This CDR3 has 13 amino acids. The CDR3 reads CSAGRNANTVAFF. DNA for the CDR3: TGCAGTGCTGGGCGAAACGCGAACACTGTAGCTTTCTTT.

Note on this clonotype: One base away lies a much larger clone, so this may be a sequencing read error. The rearrangement uses TRBV20-1 and TRBJ2-7; D possibly uses TRBD1 or TRBD2 (5 bases each). This CDR3 is built from 14 residues. In germline, CDR1 is DFQATT, CDR2 SNEGSKA (reference sequence). The V and J ends lost 6 bases and 0 bases respectively, with 15 bases between them. The CDR3 loop reads CSAVTWDGSYEQYF. The CDR3 DNA reads as TGCAGTGCAGTGACATGGGACGGCTCCTACGAGCAGTACTTC.

The chain combines TRBV7-9 with TRBJ1-2, with 10 bases lining up with TRBD1. This CDR3 region has 13 residues. Germline trimming cut 3 bases from V and 8 bases from J; bases unmatched to any gene: 3. CDR1 and CDR2 (germline): SEHNR, FQNEAQ (reference sequence). CDR3 nucleotides: TGTGCCAGCAGCTTGGACAGGGGGAGAGGCTACACCTTC. The encoded protein is CASSLDRGRGYTF.

The sample holds a few counts of this clonotype. V gene TRBV20-1 combines with J gene TRBJ2-7, with TRBD2 identical over 13 bases. This CDR3 comprises 15 residues. In germline, CDR1 is DFQATT, CDR2 SNEGSKA (reference sequence). V was pared by 5 bases and J by 0 bases, with 4 bases of the junction left unmatched. CDR3 sequence: CSAWTSGGRSYEQYF. DNA of the CDR3: TGCAGTGCTTGGACTAGCGGGGGCCGCTCCTACGAGCAGTACTTC.

This clonotype was counted a few times. The chain links TRBV10-3 to TRBJ2-7; 9 nucleotides match TRBD2. The ends lost 6 bases at V and 2 bases at J; junction bases unmatched: 8. The CDR3 consists of 15 residues. The germline gives CDR1 ENHRY, CDR2 SYGVKD. The CDR3 loop is CAIRTSAGGPYEQYF. The DNA of the CDR3 is TGTGCCATCAGGACCTCGGCGGGAGGGCCCTACGAGCAGTACTTC.

This sequence joins TRBV6-6 and TRBJ2-1; D possibly corresponds to TRBD2 (6 bases). Germline-derived CDR1 and CDR2 are MNHNY and SVGAGI (reference sequence). CDR3 length: 15 amino acids. Trimming took 4 bases from V and 6 from J, leaving 16 bases between them. The DNA of the CDR3 is TGTGCCAGCAGTTCGGGGGAGTGGACCTGCAATGAGCAGTTCTTC. The encoded protein is CASSSGEWTCNEQFF.